The rows below give T cell receptor beta chains drawn from one sample of a study of CD8+CD57+ T cells in acquired aplastic anemia. TCRdb called the reads again in MiXCR, with one record for every CDR3 protein. The data show roughly 64,000 distinct CDR3 sequences, about 54% seen once. Sequenced material: sorted CD4+, CD8+, or CD8+CD57+ T cells (not recorded which) from PBMCs. The receptor set was obtained from a human donor in good health, serving as a control. CDR3s include the opening cysteine and the closing phenylalanine or tryptophan. The D gene is left open where the match is weak. The size field is filled for only some rows; it gives once, few, many or a size class.

d_call clone_size j_call v_call cdr3_nt cdr3_aa
NA medium-sized TRBJ2-1 TRBV24-1 TGTGCCACCCAAAAAACAGGGATTTCCTACAATGAGCAGTTCTTC CATQKTGISYNEQFF
NA NA TRBJ2-7 TRBV7-3 TGTGCCAGCAGCCCGGAGGGGGTCGAGCAGTACTTC CASSPEGVEQYF
TRBD2 NA TRBJ2-3 TRBV20-1 TGCAGTGCGACTGGACTAGCGGGAGGACGCACAGATACGCAGTATTTT CSATGLAGGRTDTQYF
NA NA TRBJ2-5 TRBV29-1 TGCAGCGTTGGGGGGTTGTTGGGGGAGGTCGAGGGGACCCAGTACTTC CSVGGLLGEVEGTQYF
NA many TRBJ2-3 TRBV5-1 TGCGCCAGCAGCACGGGCTACTTAACTAGTGAGCAGACGCAGTATTTT CASSTGYLTSEQTQYF
NA NA TRBJ2-7 TRBV15 TGTGCCACCGCGAGAGGGGGGATCTCCTACGAGCAGTACTTC CATARGGISYEQYF
TRBD1 many TRBJ2-2 TRBV28 TGTGCCAGCAGTTTACGGACAGGGAAGACCGGGGAGCTGTTTTTT CASSLRTGKTGELFF
NA once TRBJ2-7 TRBV24-1 TGTGCCACGTCAACGCGGGGATGGGGTGAAACGGCCTACGAGCAGTACTTC CATSTRGWGETAYEQYF
NA NA TRBJ1-2 TRBV29-1 TGCAGCGTTACCCTGGGGGGCCGTTTCACTGAAGCTAACTATGGCTACACCTTC CSVTLGGRFTEANYGYTF
NA medium-sized TRBJ2-7 TRBV19 TGTGCCAGTAAGGGGCAGGGGAGGAACGAGCAGTACTTC CASKGQGRNEQYF
TRBD1 NA TRBJ1-2 TRBV29-1 TGCAGCGTTGACGGACAGGCCTATGGCTACACCTTC CSVDGQAYGYTF
NA many TRBJ1-6 TRBV9 TGTGCCAGCAGCGTAGTGGACTCACCGATTTCACCCCTCCACTTT CASSVVDSPISPLHF
TRBD1 many TRBJ1-5 TRBV6-2/TRBV6-3 TGTGCCAGCAGTTACGGGACAGGCCGGGGGCAGCCCCAGCATTTT CASSYGTGRGQPQHF
NA NA TRBJ2-7 TRBV2 TGTGCCAGCACTGGGGGAAGGTCCGGGGAGCTGTACTTC CASTGGRSGELYF
NA NA TRBJ2-1 TRBV5-4 TGTGCCAGCAGCCCTGGGACTCAAAATGAGCAGTTCTTC CASSPGTQNEQFF
NA many TRBJ1-1 TRBV18 TGTGCCAGCTCACCACCAGCTAACACTGAAGCTTTCTTT CASSPPANTEAFF
NA NA TRBJ1-2 TRBV15 TGTGCCACCAGCCCAGGGGTTATCTATGGCTACACCTTC CATSPGVIYGYTF
NA many TRBJ2-1 TRBV27 TGTGCCAGCAGTTCGGACCAAGTTGCGATTTACAATGAGCAGTTCTTC CASSSDQVAIYNEQFF
TRBD1 NA TRBJ1-1 TRBV12-3/TRBV12-4 TGTGCCAGCACTACAGGGGGCACTGAAGCTTTCTTT CASTTGGTEAFF
TRBD2 NA TRBJ2-1 TRBV20-1 TGCAGTGCTTCAGGTGGGCTAGCGGGGCCCGAGGCCGACAATGAGCAGTTCTTC CSASGGLAGPEADNEQFF
TRBD2 NA TRBJ2-1 TRBV6-4 TGTGCCAGCAGTTCTCAGCGGGAAGGGAATGAGCAGTTCTTC CASSSQREGNEQFF
TRBD2 NA TRBJ2-3 TRBV2 TGTGCCAGCAGTCTACGCCTTGCGGGAGGGCCGGGAGATACGCAGTATTTT CASSLRLAGGPGDTQYF
TRBD1 NA TRBJ1-1 TRBV19 TGTGCCAGCGATCGGACAGGGCTAGGGAGCACTGAAGCTTTCTTT CASDRTGLGSTEAFF